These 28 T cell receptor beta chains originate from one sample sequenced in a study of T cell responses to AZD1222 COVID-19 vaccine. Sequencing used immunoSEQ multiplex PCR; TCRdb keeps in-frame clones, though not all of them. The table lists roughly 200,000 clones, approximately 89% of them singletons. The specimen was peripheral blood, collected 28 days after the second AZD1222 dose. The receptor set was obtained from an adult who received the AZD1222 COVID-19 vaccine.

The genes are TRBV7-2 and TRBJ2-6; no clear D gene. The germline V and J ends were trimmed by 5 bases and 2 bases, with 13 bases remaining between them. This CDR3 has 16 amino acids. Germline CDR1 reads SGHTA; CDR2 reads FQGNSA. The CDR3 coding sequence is TGTGCCAGCAGCCGGTTCCTGCTTGCTGGGGCCAACGTCCTGACTTTC. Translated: CASSRFLLAGANVLTF.

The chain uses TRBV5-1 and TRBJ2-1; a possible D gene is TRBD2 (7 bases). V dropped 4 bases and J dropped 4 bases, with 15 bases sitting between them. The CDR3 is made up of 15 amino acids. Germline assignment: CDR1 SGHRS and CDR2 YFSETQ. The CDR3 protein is CASSGNAGAYNEQFF. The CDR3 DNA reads TGCGCCAGCAGCGGTAACGCGGGGGCGTACAATGAGCAGTTCTTC. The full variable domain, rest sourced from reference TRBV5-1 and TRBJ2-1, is KAGVTQTPRYLIKTRGQQVTLSCSPISGHRSVSWYQQTPGQGLQFLFEYFSETQRNKGNFPGRFSGRQFSNSRSEMNVSTLELGDSALYLCASSGNAGAYNEQFFGPGTRLTVL.

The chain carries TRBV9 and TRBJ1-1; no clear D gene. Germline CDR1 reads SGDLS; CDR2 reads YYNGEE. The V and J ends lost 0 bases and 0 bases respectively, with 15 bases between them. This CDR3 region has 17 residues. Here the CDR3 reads CASSVVGFREMNTEAFF. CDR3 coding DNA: TGTGCCAGCAGCGTAGTAGGCTTTAGGGAGATGAACACTGAAGCTTTCTTT.

The CDR3 DNA reads TGTGCCAGTATAGGGGGACAGGGATGGGGCAATCAGCCCCAGCATTTT. It encodes CASIGGQGWGNQPQHF. This chain links TRBV19 with TRBJ1-5; TRBD1 matches at 9 bases. Trimming removed 7 bases from V and 2 bases from J; junction bases left unmatched: 9. This CDR3 region has 16 residues. Per the germline V gene, CDR1 is LNHDA and CDR2 is SQIVND (reference sequence). Full variable domain (rest looked up from reference TRBV19 and TRBJ1-5): DGGITQSPKYLFRKEGQNVTLSCEQNLNHDAMYWYRQDPGQGLRLIYYSQIVNDFQKGDIAEGYSVSREKKESFPLTVTSAQKNPTAFYLCASIGGQGWGNQPQHFGDGTRLSIL.

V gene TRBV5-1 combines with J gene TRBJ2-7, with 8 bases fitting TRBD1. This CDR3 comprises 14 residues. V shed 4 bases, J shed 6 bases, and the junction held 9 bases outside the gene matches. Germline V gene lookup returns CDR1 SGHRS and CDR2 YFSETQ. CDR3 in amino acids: CASSLGQGWGEQYF. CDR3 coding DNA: TGCGCCAGCAGCCTCGGACAGGGTTGGGGCGAGCAGTACTTC.

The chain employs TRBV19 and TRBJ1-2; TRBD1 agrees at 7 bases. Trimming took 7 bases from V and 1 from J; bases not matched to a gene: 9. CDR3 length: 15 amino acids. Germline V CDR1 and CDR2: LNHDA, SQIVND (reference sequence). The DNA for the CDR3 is TGTGCCAGTATCTCCTACAGGGGCGATAACTATGGCTACACCTTC. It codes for CASISYRGDNYGYTF.

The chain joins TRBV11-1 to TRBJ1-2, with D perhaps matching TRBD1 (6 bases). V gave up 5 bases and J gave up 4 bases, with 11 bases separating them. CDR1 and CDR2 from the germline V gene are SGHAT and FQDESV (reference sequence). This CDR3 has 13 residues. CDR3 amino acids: CASSTGHTYGYTF. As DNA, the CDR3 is TGTGCCAGCAGCACGGGACATACCTATGGCTACACCTTC.

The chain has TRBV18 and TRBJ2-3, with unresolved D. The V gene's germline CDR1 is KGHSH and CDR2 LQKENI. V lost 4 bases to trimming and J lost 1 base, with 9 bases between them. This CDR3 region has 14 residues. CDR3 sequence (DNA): TGTGCCAGCTCACTCCTTAAGGGCACAGATACGCAGTATTTT. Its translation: CASSLLKGTDTQYF.

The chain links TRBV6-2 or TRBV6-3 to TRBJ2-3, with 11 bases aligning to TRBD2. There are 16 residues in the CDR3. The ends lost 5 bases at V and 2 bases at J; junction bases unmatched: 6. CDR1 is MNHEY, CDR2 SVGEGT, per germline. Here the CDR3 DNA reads TGTGCCAGCAGTCCAGTAGCGGGGGGGTCCACAGATACGCAGTATTTT. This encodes CASSPVAGGSTDTQYF.

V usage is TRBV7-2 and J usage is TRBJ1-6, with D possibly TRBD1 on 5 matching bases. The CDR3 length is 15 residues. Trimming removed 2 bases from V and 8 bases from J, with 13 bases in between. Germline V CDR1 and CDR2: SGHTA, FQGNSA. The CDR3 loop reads CASSLLLRGDSPLHF. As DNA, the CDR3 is TGTGCCAGCAGCTTACTACTTAGGGGAGATTCACCCCTCCACTTT.

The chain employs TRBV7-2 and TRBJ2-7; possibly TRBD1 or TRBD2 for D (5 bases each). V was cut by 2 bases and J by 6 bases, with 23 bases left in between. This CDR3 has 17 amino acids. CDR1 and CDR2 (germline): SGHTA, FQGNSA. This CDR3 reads CASSLFGPFGGGSEQYF. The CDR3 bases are TGTGCCAGCAGCTTATTCGGGCCTTTTGGGGGTGGTAGCGAGCAGTACTTC.

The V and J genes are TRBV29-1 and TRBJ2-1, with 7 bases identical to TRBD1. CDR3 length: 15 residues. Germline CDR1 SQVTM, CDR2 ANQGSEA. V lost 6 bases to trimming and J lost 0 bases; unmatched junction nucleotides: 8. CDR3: CSVYYRGSSYNEQFF. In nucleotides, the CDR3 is TGCAGCGTCTACTACAGGGGTAGCTCCTACAATGAGCAGTTCTTC.

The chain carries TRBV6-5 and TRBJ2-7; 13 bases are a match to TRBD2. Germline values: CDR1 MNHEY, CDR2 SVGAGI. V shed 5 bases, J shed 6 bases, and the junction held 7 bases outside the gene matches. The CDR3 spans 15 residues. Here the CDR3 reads CASSNGLAGVGEQYF. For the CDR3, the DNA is TGTGCCAGCAGTAACGGACTAGCGGGAGTTGGCGAGCAGTACTTC.

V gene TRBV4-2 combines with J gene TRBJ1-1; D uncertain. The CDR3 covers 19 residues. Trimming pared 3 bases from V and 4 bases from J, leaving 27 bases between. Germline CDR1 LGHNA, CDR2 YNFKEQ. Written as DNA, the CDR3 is TGTGCCAGCAGCCACTCCGGATTGGCCAGGCGGGCGGAAGGCACTGAAGCTTTCTTT. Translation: CASSHSGLARRAEGTEAFF.

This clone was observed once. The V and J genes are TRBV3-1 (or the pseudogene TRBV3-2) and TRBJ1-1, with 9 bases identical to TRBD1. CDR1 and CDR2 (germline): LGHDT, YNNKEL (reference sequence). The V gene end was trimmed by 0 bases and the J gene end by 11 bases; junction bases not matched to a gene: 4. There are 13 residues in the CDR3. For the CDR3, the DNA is TGTGCCAGCAGCCAAGATTGGGACAGGGTTGCTTTCTTT. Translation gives CASSQDWDRVAFF.

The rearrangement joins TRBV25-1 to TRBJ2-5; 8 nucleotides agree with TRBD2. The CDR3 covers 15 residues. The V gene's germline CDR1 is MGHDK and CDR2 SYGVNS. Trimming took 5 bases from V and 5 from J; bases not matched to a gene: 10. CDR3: CASSRLAGIPETQYF. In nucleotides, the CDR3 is TGTGCCAGCAGTAGGTTAGCGGGGATTCCGGAGACCCAGTACTTC.

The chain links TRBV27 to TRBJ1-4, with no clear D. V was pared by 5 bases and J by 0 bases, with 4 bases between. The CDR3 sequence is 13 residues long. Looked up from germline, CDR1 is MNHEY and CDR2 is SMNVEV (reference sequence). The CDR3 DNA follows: TGTGCCAGCAGTCCAACAACTAATGAAAAACTGTTTTTT. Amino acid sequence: CASSPTTNEKLFF.

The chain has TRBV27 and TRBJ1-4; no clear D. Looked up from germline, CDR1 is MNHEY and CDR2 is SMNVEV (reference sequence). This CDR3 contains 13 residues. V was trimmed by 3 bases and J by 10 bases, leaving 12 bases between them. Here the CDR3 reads CASSLAFSGKLFF. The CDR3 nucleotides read TGTGCCAGCAGTTTGGCCTTCTCCGGAAAACTGTTTTTT.

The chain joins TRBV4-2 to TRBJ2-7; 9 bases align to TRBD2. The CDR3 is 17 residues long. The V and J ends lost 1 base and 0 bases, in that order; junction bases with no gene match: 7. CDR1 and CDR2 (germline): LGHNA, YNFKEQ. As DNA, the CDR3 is TGTGCCAGCAGCCAAGCCGATAGCGGGAGCCTCTCCTACGAGCAGTACTTC. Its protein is CASSQADSGSLSYEQYF.

CDR3 coding DNA: TGTGCCAGCAGTTTCGCTTGGAACACTGAAGCTTTCTTT. Amino acids: CASSFAWNTEAFF. This rearrangement joins TRBV6-5 to TRBJ1-1; D unclear. CDR1 and CDR2 from the germline V gene are MNHEY and SVGAGI. V was pared by 4 bases and J by 1 base, with 7 bases between. The CDR3 covers 13 residues.

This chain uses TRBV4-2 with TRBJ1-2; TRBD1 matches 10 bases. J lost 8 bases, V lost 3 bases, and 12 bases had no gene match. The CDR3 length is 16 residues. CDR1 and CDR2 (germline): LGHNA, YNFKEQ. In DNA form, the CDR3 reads TGTGCCAGCAGCCACGAGCCGACAGGGGGCATAGGAGGCTACACCTTC. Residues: CASSHEPTGGIGGYTF.

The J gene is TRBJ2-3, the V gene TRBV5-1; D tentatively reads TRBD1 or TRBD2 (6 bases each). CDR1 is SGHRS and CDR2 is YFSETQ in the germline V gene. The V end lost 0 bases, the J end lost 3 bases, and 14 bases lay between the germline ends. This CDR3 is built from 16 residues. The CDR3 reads CASSLGGGGGTDTQYF. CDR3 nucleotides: TGCGCCAGCAGCTTGGGAGGCGGAGGGGGGACAGATACGCAGTATTTT.

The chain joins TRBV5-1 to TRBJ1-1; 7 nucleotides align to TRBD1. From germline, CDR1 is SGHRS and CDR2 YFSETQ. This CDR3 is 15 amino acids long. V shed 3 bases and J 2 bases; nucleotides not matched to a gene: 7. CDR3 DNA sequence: TGCGCCAGCAGCTCCTGGACAGGAGTCAACACTGAAGCTTTCTTT. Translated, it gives CASSSWTGVNTEAFF. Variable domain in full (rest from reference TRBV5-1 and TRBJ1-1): KAGVTQTPRYLIKTRGQQVTLSCSPISGHRSVSWYQQTPGQGLQFLFEYFSETQRNKGNFPGRFSGRQFSNSRSEMNVSTLELGDSALYLCASSSWTGVNTEAFFGQGTRLTVV.

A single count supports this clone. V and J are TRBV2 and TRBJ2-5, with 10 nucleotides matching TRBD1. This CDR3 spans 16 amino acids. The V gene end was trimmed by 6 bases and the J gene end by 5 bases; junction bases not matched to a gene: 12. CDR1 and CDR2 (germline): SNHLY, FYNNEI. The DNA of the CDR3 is TGTGCCAGCAGAAAACGACAGGGGGCTAGGTCGGAGACCCAGTACTTC. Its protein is CASRKRQGARSETQYF.

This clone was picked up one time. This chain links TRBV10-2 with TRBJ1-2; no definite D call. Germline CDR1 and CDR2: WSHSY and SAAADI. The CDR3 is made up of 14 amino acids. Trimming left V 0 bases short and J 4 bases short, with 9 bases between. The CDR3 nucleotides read TGCGCCAGCAGTGAGTCACCCCAGATCTATGGCTACACCTTC. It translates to CASSESPQIYGYTF.

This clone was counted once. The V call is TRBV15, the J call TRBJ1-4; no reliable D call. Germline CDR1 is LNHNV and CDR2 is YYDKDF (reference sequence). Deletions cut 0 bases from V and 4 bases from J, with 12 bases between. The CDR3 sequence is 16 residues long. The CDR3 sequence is CATSRDQPGGNEKLFF. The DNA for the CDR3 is TGTGCCACCAGCAGAGATCAACCTGGAGGTAATGAAAAACTGTTTTTT. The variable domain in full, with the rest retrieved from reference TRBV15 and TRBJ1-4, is DAMVIQNPRYQVTQFGKPVTLSCSQTLNHNVMYWYQQKSSQAPKLLFHYYDKDFNNEADTPDNFQSRRPNTSFCFLDIRSPGLGDTAMYLCATSRDQPGGNEKLFFGSGTQLSVL.

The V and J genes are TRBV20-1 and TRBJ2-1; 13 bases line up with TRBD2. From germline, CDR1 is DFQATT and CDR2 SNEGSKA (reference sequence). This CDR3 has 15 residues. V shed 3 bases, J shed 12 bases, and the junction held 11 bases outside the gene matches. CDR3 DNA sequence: TGCAGTGCTAGTCGAGCGGGACTAGCGGGACCTCGGCAGTTCTTC. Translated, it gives CSASRAGLAGPRQFF.

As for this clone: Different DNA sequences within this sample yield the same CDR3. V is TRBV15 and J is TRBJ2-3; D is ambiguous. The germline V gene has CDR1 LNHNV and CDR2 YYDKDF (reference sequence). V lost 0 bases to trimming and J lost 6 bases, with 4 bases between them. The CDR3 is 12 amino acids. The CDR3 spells CATSRDGDTQYF. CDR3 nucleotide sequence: TGTGCCACCAGCAGAGATGGCGATACGCAGTATTTT.